A selection of T cell receptor beta chains follows, all from one sample in a study of T cells expressing NK-cell markers. TCRdb re-analyzed the 5' RACE reads; it lists each CDR3 protein once, without DNA. The record lists about 150,000 distinct CDR3 sequences, of which the ten most abundant hold around 37%. Sequenced material: blood T cells: a sorted CD56 or NKG2C T cell subset, CD4+ or CD8+ T cells, or bulk PBMC T cells (not recorded which). Source of these receptors: a woman between 50 and 59 years old in good health. Each CDR3 is given with its conserved first and last residue.

TRBV5-1	TRBJ2-1	CASSFGRVPYNEQFF
TRBV10-3	TRBJ1-1	CATQARLDTEAFF
TRBV4-1	TRBJ1-1	CASSQVTPGTMNTEAFF
TRBV18	TRBJ2-1	CASSDIRQGAGNEQFF
TRBV3-1	TRBJ2-1	CASSRSSRGQVVNEQFF
TRBV18	TRBJ2-2	CASSPRQTTGELFF
TRBV4-1	TRBJ2-2	CASSQEAEAGELFF
TRBV7-9	TRBJ1-2	CASSSSQGNYGYTF
TRBV2	TRBJ2-1	CASSELAEAYNEQFF
TRBV30	TRBJ1-4	CAWSTGIGNEKLFF
TRBV6-1	TRBJ2-1	CASSEGDWMAGGFF
TRBV29-1	TRBJ1-1	CSVRLGVNTEAFF